This TCR beta chain was sequenced during a study of cytomegalovirus exposure and HLA in healthy donors. About the study: Of the donors genotyped, about 410 in all, over 80% fell in the Caucasian-associated ancestry cluster. Overall study findings and caveats: In an earlier analysis, most TCR beta V segments were productive about 90% or about 30% of the time. It was 160 or so TCR beta chains that were listed as cytomegalovirus-associated.

Regarding this clone: Its cognate antigen is unknown.

13 Jbeta primers and 60 Vbeta primers were used for the PCR. Original processing methods: Roughly 10 million shared chains were among 80 million or so unique TCR beta chains counted in a later analysis. TCRdb keeps only in-frame clones here, not all; method: immunoSEQ multiplex PCR. The V and J calls and the clone size are those of that table, but D and trimming were determined from the DNA. This sample has roughly 56,000 clones, with 80% to 90% found just once. CDR3 length: 15 amino acids. After removal of 5 bases from V and 1 base from J, the junction contained 5 bases not matched to a gene. Germline V gene sequence: CDR1 MNHEY, CDR2 SVGAGI.

The sample taken for sequencing was PBMCs. This rearrangement joins TRBV6-5 to TRBJ2-5; TRBD1 aligns across 9 bases. The origin of this receptor is a man between 18 and 35 years old in good health and CMV-seronegative. The CDR3 sequence is CASSRDRDPQETQYF. The CDR3 region has the DNA TGTGCCAGCAGTAGGGACAGGGATCCCCAAGAGACCCAGTACTTC.